Presented here are 28 T cell receptor beta chains from one specimen sequenced in a study of T-cell reconstitution after alpha-beta-depleted transplantation in children. The authors prepared the TCRbeta library with unique molecular identifiers. TCRdb ran MiXCR on the PCR reads and lists one entry per CDR3 protein. Seen here are around 18,000 distinct CDR3 sequences, approximately 5.1% observed once, and the top ten hold around 6.6%. Specimen: PBMCs, collected before TCRalphabeta/CD19-depleted stem cell transplant. The receptor source for this set is a boy between 10 and 17 years old with acute lymphoblastic leukemia, due to receive a stem cell transplant.

This clonotype came up many times. The genes are TRBV7-2 and TRBJ1-6, with D tentatively TRBD1 (5 bases). The V and J ends lost 2 bases and 1 base respectively, with 9 bases between them. There are 16 residues in the CDR3. The germline CDR1 and CDR2 sequences are SGHTA and FQGNSA. The CDR3 DNA sequence: TGTGCCAGCAGCTTAAGAACAGGATCCTATAATTCACCCCTCCACTTT. Amino acids: CASSLRTGSYNSPLHF.

This clonotype is medium-sized within its sample. The chain is built from TRBV6-2 or TRBV6-3 and TRBJ1-5; TRBD1 agrees at 9 bases. Germline CDR1 and CDR2: MNHEY and SVGEGT. Unmatched junction bases numbered 9, after V lost 6 bases and J lost 0 bases. CDR3 size: 17 residues. CDR3 sequence: CASRPIYRGLSNQPQHF. In DNA form, the CDR3 reads TGTGCCAGCAGACCGATCTACAGGGGGCTTAGCAATCAGCCCCAGCATTTT.

This clonotype was seen many times. The V and J genes are TRBV24-1 and TRBJ2-2; tentative D call: TRBD1 (5 bases). Germline CDR1 KGHDR, CDR2 SFDVKD. The CDR3 has 15 residues. Trimming removed 3 bases from V and 2 bases from J, with 9 bases in between. This CDR3 is CATSDHRPNTGELFF. CDR3 sequence (DNA): TGTGCCACCAGTGATCACAGGCCAAACACCGGGGAGCTGTTTTTT.

This clonotype was seen at least ten times. The chain carries TRBV4-1 and TRBJ2-3; 8 bases match TRBD2. The germline CDR1 and CDR2 sequences are MGHRA and YSYEKL. V shed 0 bases and J 5 bases; nucleotides not matched to a gene: 10. CDR3 size: 17 residues. The CDR3 nucleotides read TGCGCCAGCAGCCAAGAGCGGGCGGGGGGCTCCGGAGATACGCAGTATTTT. This sequence encodes CASSQERAGGSGDTQYF.

This clonotype was seen many times. J is TRBJ1-6 and V is TRBV9, with D possibly being TRBD1 (5 bases). The V end lost 4 bases, the J end lost 10 bases, and 18 bases lay between the germline ends. The CDR3 has 15 amino acids. Germline-derived CDR1 and CDR2 are SGDLS and YYNGEE. DNA of the CDR3: TGTGCCAGCAGCCCCCGCGAAGGGGTAGGGTCACCCCTCCACTTT. Residues: CASSPREGVGSPLHF.

This clonotype was found many times. The chain combines TRBV5-1 with TRBJ1-5, with 8 bases aligning to TRBD1. V dropped 0 bases and J dropped 5; count of bases not matched to a gene: 1. CDR3 length equals 14 residues. CDR1 is SGHRS and CDR2 is YFSETQ in the germline V gene. The CDR3 protein is CASSLATGDQPQHF. Written as DNA, the CDR3 is TGCGCCAGCAGCTTGGCGACAGGGGATCAGCCCCAGCATTTT.

Ten or more counts support this clonotype. This sequence joins TRBV20-1 and TRBJ1-6; D is unresolved. The V end was cut by 0 bases, the J end by 7 bases, with 22 bases between. The CDR3 runs 18 residues. Germline CDR1 is DFQATT and CDR2 is SNEGSKA (reference sequence). The CDR3, as DNA: TGCAGTGCTAGAGATCCCTCGGGAGGTAACCTAGGGAATTCACCCCTCCACTTT. This codes for CSARDPSGGNLGNSPLHF.

This clonotype was recorded many times. The chain joins TRBV5-6 to TRBJ1-1; D not resolved. V lost 0 bases and J lost 1, with 7 bases in between. Germline CDR1 and CDR2: SGHDT and YYEEEE. This CDR3 contains 14 residues. The CDR3 nucleotides are TGTGCCAGCAGCTTGGGCAGCCCGAACACTGAAGCTTTCTTT. Its translation: CASSLGSPNTEAFF.

In its sample, this clonotype ranks as medium-sized. This chain uses TRBV7-2 with TRBJ2-5; D possibly corresponds to TRBD1 (6 bases). V was cut by 1 base and J by 3 bases, with 6 bases left in between. Per germline, CDR1 SGHTA and CDR2 FQGNSA. The CDR3 spans 13 residues. The DNA of the CDR3 is TGTGCCAGCAGCTTAGACAGGGAAGAGACCCAGTACTTC. The encoded protein is CASSLDREETQYF.

Ten or more counts support this clonotype. The chain couples TRBV29-1 to TRBJ2-5; 8 bases align to TRBD2. The CDR3 totals 16 residues. Losses at the gene ends were 7 bases for V and 5 bases for J; bases not matched to a gene: 18. CDR1 and CDR2 (germline): SQVTM, ANQGSEA. CDR3 region: CSAGRGWSGSGETQYF. Written as DNA, the CDR3 is TGCAGCGCTGGTAGGGGTTGGAGCGGGAGCGGGGAGACCCAGTACTTC.

This clonotype occurred many times. The chain recombines TRBV9 with TRBJ2-7; no clear D gene. The germline V and J ends were trimmed by 0 bases and 7 bases, with 11 bases remaining between them. Germline V gives CDR1 SGDLS, CDR2 YYNGEE. The length of the CDR3 is 13 residues. The CDR3 sequence: CASSVVLGGEQYF. In nucleotides, the CDR3 is TGTGCCAGCAGCGTAGTCTTGGGTGGTGAGCAGTACTTC.

This clonotype was observed many times. This chain connects TRBV4-3 to TRBJ1-2; 9 bases agree with TRBD1. CDR3 length equals 15 residues. Germline loops: CDR1 LGHNA, CDR2 YSLEER. The V segment lost 1 base and the J segment 7 bases; nucleotides outside the gene matches: 7. CDR3 DNA: TGCGCCAGCAGCCAAGGACCGGACAGGGGACCTGGCTACACCTTC. This encodes CASSQGPDRGPGYTF.

In its sample, this clonotype was seen a few times. The chain joins TRBV6-5 to TRBJ2-1, with D unclear. CDR3 length equals 15 residues. V was trimmed by 0 bases and J by 4 bases, leaving 10 bases between them. Per germline, CDR1 MNHEY and CDR2 SVGAGI. The CDR3 nucleotides read TGTGCCAGCAGTTACTCGGGTAGGGTTTACAATGAGCAGTTCTTC. The encoded protein is CASSYSGRVYNEQFF.

In this sample, this clonotype is medium-sized. The chain recombines TRBV4-2 with TRBJ2-1, with D unclear. Germline CDR1 and CDR2: LGHNA and YNFKEQ. This CDR3 region has 14 residues. The V end was cut by 0 bases, the J end by 10 bases, with 13 bases between. The CDR3 DNA sequence: TGTGCCAGCAGCCAAGATCGAAGTGTGGAGGAGCAGTTCTTC. The encoded protein is CASSQDRSVEEQFF.

This clonotype came up many times. This rearrangement joins TRBV11-2 to TRBJ2-3; 7 positions agree with TRBD1. Trimming removed 5 bases from V and 2 bases from J; junction bases left unmatched: 7. The CDR3 covers 15 residues. Per germline, CDR1 SGHAT and CDR2 FQNNGV. For the CDR3, the DNA is TGTGCCAGCAGCCCTGTGGGACAGAACACAGATACGCAGTATTTT. Its protein product is CASSPVGQNTDTQYF.

This clonotype was recorded many times. The J gene is TRBJ1-5, the V gene TRBV28; 7 nucleotides line up with TRBD1. The germline V gene has CDR1 MDHEN and CDR2 SYDVKM. J was trimmed by 9 bases and V by 8 bases; bases with no gene match: 13. The CDR3 has 14 amino acids. The CDR3 nucleotides are TGTGCCAGCGGATTTTCGACAGGGAAAGGGCCCCAGCATTTT. Its protein is CASGFSTGKGPQHF.

In this sample, this clonotype turned up many times. The J gene is TRBJ1-2, the V gene TRBV29-1; 7 nucleotides agree with TRBD1. The CDR3 contains 12 residues. Germline CDR1 and CDR2: SQVTM and ANQGSEA. V shed 5 bases and J 2 bases; nucleotides not matched to a gene: 2. The CDR3 sequence is CSVLQGNYGYTF. The CDR3 bases are TGCAGCGTTTTACAGGGGAACTATGGCTACACCTTC.

This clonotype was counted at least ten times. This chain connects TRBV20-1 to TRBJ1-1; D uncertain. The length of the CDR3 is 16 residues. The ends were cut back, 6 bases at V and 11 bases at J, with 31 bases in the middle. Germline assignment: CDR1 DFQATT and CDR2 SNEGSKA (reference sequence). The CDR3 protein is CSAPGPGANGLTRAFF. The DNA of the CDR3 is TGCAGTGCCCCCGGTCCAGGCGCGAATGGATTAACGAGGGCTTTCTTT.

Ten or more counts support this clonotype. The gene calls are TRBV3-1 and TRBJ1-1; 7 bases match TRBD1. This CDR3 has 15 amino acids. Trimming removed 5 bases from V and 0 bases from J; junction bases left unmatched: 6. Germline CDR1 reads LGHDT; CDR2 reads YNNKEL (reference sequence). The CDR3 spells CASSLGQQMNTEAFF. The CDR3 region has the DNA TGTGCCAGCAGCTTGGGACAGCAAATGAACACTGAAGCTTTCTTT.

This clonotype was recorded many times. The chain carries TRBV4-3 and TRBJ1-4; 8 bases match TRBD1. Looked up from germline, CDR1 is LGHNA and CDR2 is YSLEER. This CDR3 spans 15 amino acids. After removal of 1 base from V and 8 bases from J, the junction contained 6 bases not matched to a gene. The CDR3 is CASSQVGQGWEKLFF. CDR3 DNA: TGCGCCAGCAGCCAAGTCGGACAGGGTTGGGAAAAACTGTTTTTT.

This clonotype was detected ten times or more. The chain recombines TRBV7-9 with TRBJ2-1; 7 bases are shared with TRBD2. V shed 2 bases, J shed 2 bases, and the junction held 3 bases outside the gene matches. This CDR3 region has 15 residues. The V gene's germline CDR1 is SEHNR and CDR2 FQNEAQ (reference sequence). CDR3 sequence (DNA): TGTGCCAGCAGCTTACCGGGAGGCCCCTACAATGAGCAGTTCTTC. Its protein is CASSLPGGPYNEQFF.

This clonotype has a count of ten or more. In nucleotides, the CDR3 is TGTGCCTGGAGTCTGGCGGCTGGAGATACGCAGTATTTT. It specifies CAWSLAAGDTQYF. The genes are TRBV30 and TRBJ2-3; D is ambiguous. CDR3 length equals 13 residues. V gave up 2 bases and J gave up 5 bases, with 11 bases separating them. Germline V gives CDR1 GTSNPN, CDR2 SVGIG (reference sequence).

This clonotype was recorded at least ten times. CDR3 in DNA: TGTGCCAGCAGTTTGGGACCGGGACTAGGCTTCCCCCTCAATGAGCAGTTCTTC. This translates into CASSLGPGLGFPLNEQFF. The J gene is TRBJ2-1, the V gene TRBV27; 8 bases match TRBD2. The V segment lost 3 bases and the J segment 6 bases; nucleotides outside the gene matches: 16. The CDR3 has 18 residues. Germline-derived CDR1 and CDR2 are MNHEY and SMNVEV (reference sequence).

The V gene is TRBV14, the J gene TRBJ2-3, with 10 bases lining up with TRBD1. The J segment lost 5 bases and the V segment lost 3 bases, leaving 2 bases of the junction unmatched. This CDR3 region has 14 residues. Germline CDR1 SGHDN, CDR2 FVKESK. This CDR3 is CASSQRTGGDTQYF. CDR3 DNA sequence: TGTGCCAGCAGCCAGAGGACAGGGGGAGATACGCAGTATTTT.

This clonotype was seen repeatedly, ten times or more. The V and J genes are TRBV12-3 or TRBV12-4 and TRBJ1-4; a possible D gene is TRBD1 (5 bases). This CDR3 has 17 residues. V lost 7 bases and J lost 0, with 18 bases in between. The CDR3 is CASTSGTHFATNEKLFF. The CDR3 region has the DNA TGTGCCAGCACCTCGGGGACCCACTTTGCAACTAATGAAAAACTGTTTTTT.

This clonotype was seen a few times. The chain joins TRBV20-1 to TRBJ1-1; 8 nucleotides agree with TRBD1. The CDR3 is made up of 13 amino acids. Per the germline V gene, CDR1 is DFQATT and CDR2 is SNEGSKA (reference sequence). The trim removed 5 bases at V and 2 bases at J, leaving 4 bases unmatched. CDR3 DNA sequence: TGCAGTGCTTTACAGGGGGATAACACTGAAGCTTTCTTT. Residues: CSALQGDNTEAFF.

This clonotype was detected ten times or more. The V and J genes are TRBV11-2 and TRBJ2-7; TRBD2 matches 11 bases. In germline, CDR1 is SGHAT, CDR2 FQNNGV. The CDR3 length is 15 residues. V lost 6 bases, J lost 5 bases, and 9 bases stayed unmatched. CDR3 region: CASSPTTSGVHEQYF. The DNA for the CDR3 is TGTGCCAGCAGTCCTACGACTAGCGGGGTCCACGAGCAGTACTTC. Based on the CDR3 plus reference TRBV11-2 and TRBJ2-7, the full variable domain is EAGVAQSPRYKIIEKRQSVAFWCNPISGHATLYWYQQILGQGPKLLIQFQNNGVVDDSQLPKDRFSAERLKGVDSTLKIQPAKLEDSAVYLCASSPTTSGVHEQYFGPGTRLTVT.

There are many counts of this clonotype. J is TRBJ1-2 and V is TRBV28, with unresolved D. This CDR3 has 15 amino acids. Trimming cost V 3 bases and J 0 bases, with 11 bases left between them. The germline CDR1 and CDR2 sequences are MDHEN and SYDVKM. CDR3 residues: CASSFSSEANYGYTF. Here the CDR3 DNA reads TGTGCCAGCAGTTTCTCCAGTGAAGCTAACTATGGCTACACCTTC.